Listed below are T cell receptor beta chains from one sample, sequenced in a study of T-cell memory formation after mild COVID-19. TCRdb itself ran the 5' RACE reads through MiXCR, one entry per CDR3 protein. The table lists approximately 400,000 distinct CDR3 sequences, 20% to 30% of them singletons. Sequenced input: PBMCs or a T cell subset sorted from them (not recorded which). The receptor set was obtained from an adult woman who had mild COVID-19 (a few samples of this study predate the infection). Cell type and time point are not known. The CDR3 runs from the conserved cysteine through the conserved F or W. Each record gives: clone size, D gene, V gene, J gene, CDR3 protein, CDR3 DNA. A D gene is named only where the DNA matches it firmly. Size is stated for part of the rows, as once, few or many counts, or as a class when the clone is expanded.

few,TRBD1,TRBV9,TRBJ2-7,CASSLQGDSYEQYF,TGTGCCAGCAGCCTACAGGGGGACTCCTACGAGCAGTACTTC
NA,TRBD2,TRBV20-1,TRBJ2-5,CSALGGAGGSETQYF,TGCAGTGCCCTGGGTGGCGCGGGAGGATCGGAGACCCAGTACTTC
NA,NA,TRBV12-3/TRBV12-4,TRBJ1-1,CASSLPLGQPSTEAFF,TGTGCCAGCAGTTTACCCCTAGGACAGCCGAGCACTGAAGCTTTCTTT
many,NA,TRBV20-1,TRBJ2-4,CSARHDKNIQYF,TGCAGTGCTAGACATGACAAAAACATTCAGTACTTC
NA,NA,TRBV20-1,TRBJ2-1,CSARGLGDEQFF,TGCAGTGCTAGAGGTCTCGGGGATGAGCAGTTCTTC
NA,TRBD2,TRBV12-3/TRBV12-4,TRBJ2-7,CASSSSGVPPYEQYF,TGTGCCAGCAGCTCGAGCGGGGTCCCCCCCTACGAGCAGTACTTC
NA,TRBD2,TRBV4-2,TRBJ2-3,CASSKSSGRVSTDTQYF,TGTGCCAGCAGCAAATCTAGCGGGAGGGTGAGCACAGATACGCAGTATTTT
few,NA,TRBV5-6,TRBJ1-2,CASSLKANYGYIF,TGTGCCAGCAGCTTGAAAGCTAACTATGGCTACATCTTC
NA,NA,TRBV7-9,TRBJ2-7,CASSTQVYEQYF,TGTGCCAGCAGCACACAGGTTTACGAGCAGTACTTC
NA,TRBD1,TRBV12-3/TRBV12-4,TRBJ1-1,CASSIPGQGVGTEAFF,TGTGCCAGCAGTATCCCTGGACAGGGTGTGGGCACTGAAGCTTTCTTT
NA,NA,TRBV9,TRBJ2-1,CASSVLGQGGSNEQFF,TGTGCCAGCAGCGTATTGGGCCAGGGGGGCTCTAATGAGCAGTTCTTC
few,NA,TRBV12-3/TRBV12-4,TRBJ1-1,CASSSTITEAFF,TGTGCCAGCAGTTCGACAATTACTGAAGCTTTCTTT
once,TRBD2,TRBV7-3,TRBJ2-3,CASSLPSGSTDTQYF,TGTGCCAGCAGCTTACCTAGCGGGAGCACAGATACGCAGTATTTT
few,TRBD2,TRBV12-5,TRBJ2-1,CASGFSSGRTSEQFF,TGTGCTAGTGGTTTCTCTAGCGGGAGGACTTCCGAGCAGTTCTTC
NA,TRBD1,TRBV29-1,TRBJ1-2,CSVEGRSLGTGDYGYTF,TGCAGCGTTGAAGGGAGGTCATTAGGGACAGGGGACTATGGCTACACCTTC
NA,NA,TRBV12-3/TRBV12-4,TRBJ1-2,CASSPVHGYTF,TGTGCCAGCAGCCCTGTCCATGGCTACACCTTC
NA,NA,TRBV24-1,TRBJ1-3,CATFGNTIYF,TGTGCCACCTTCGGAAACACCATATATTTT
NA,NA,TRBV5-1,TRBJ2-3,CASCTGYGTDTQYF,TGCGCCAGCTGCACAGGGTATGGCACAGATACGCAGTATTTT
few,NA,TRBV11-1,TRBJ2-1,CASSLLRNSYNEQFF,TGTGCCAGCAGCTTATTGCGGAACTCCTACAATGAGCAGTTCTTC
NA,TRBD2,TRBV20-1,TRBJ2-1,CSATSGTSGSNEQFF,TGCAGTGCTACCTCCGGGACTAGCGGGAGCAATGAGCAGTTCTTC